Listed below are T cell receptor beta chains from one sample, sequenced in a study of blood T cell repertoires in COVID-19. Using immunoSEQ multiplex PCR, the repertoire was profiled, and TCRdb retains in-frame clones only, with some absent. The table has 330,000 or so clones, about 87% seen once; the top ten hold around 4.6%. Sequencing input: PBMCs or T cells enriched from blood (not recorded which). The receptors come from a man aged 25 to 40 who had recovered from COVID-19. CDR3s include the opening cysteine and the closing phenylalanine or tryptophan. Fields, in order: D gene, J gene, clone size, V gene, CDR3 DNA, CDR3 protein. The D gene is left open where the match is weak. Clone size is given for some rows only: seen once, a few or many times, or a class if the clone is expanded.

NA	TRBJ2-7	once	TRBV27	TGTGCCAGCAGTTTCCTCGGGACTCCGTACGAGCAGTACTTC	CASSFLGTPYEQYF
NA	TRBJ1-2	NA	TRBV7-9	TGTGCCAGCAGCCCTGGGGCTGTGACCTACACCTTC	CASSPGAVTYTF
NA	TRBJ1-4	once	TRBV3-1/TRBV3-2	TGTGCCAGCAGCCATGGAAGCGGAACTAATGAAAAACTGTTTTTT	CASSHGSGTNEKLFF
NA	TRBJ1-2	NA	TRBV28	TGTGCCAGCAGTTTATCCGGCGGGTCCAATGGCTACACCTTC	CASSLSGGSNGYTF
TRBD1	TRBJ1-2	NA	TRBV6-2/TRBV6-3	TGTGCCAGCAGTCCCGGACAGGGGAGAAGATATGGCTACACCTTC	CASSPGQGRRYGYTF
TRBD1	TRBJ2-5	NA	TRBV6-4	TGTGCCAGCAGCCCGGACAGGGGTTCAGAGACCCAGTACTTC	CASSPDRGSETQYF
TRBD2	TRBJ2-3	NA	TRBV5-1	TGCGCCAGCAGCTTGTCGTTAGCGGGGGTTAGCACAGATACGCAGTATTTT	CASSLSLAGVSTDTQYF
TRBD2	TRBJ2-7	NA	TRBV3-1/TRBV3-2	TGTGCCAGCAGCATGGGACTAGCGGGGGCAGACGAGCAGTACTTC	CASSMGLAGADEQYF
NA	TRBJ1-5	NA	TRBV7-8	TGTGCCAGCAGCTTGAGGGAGGGATACAATCAGCCCCAGCATTTT	CASSLREGYNQPQHF
NA	TRBJ1-5	NA	TRBV2	TGTGCCAGCAGTGAATCAGGTTATAGCAATCAGCCCCAGCATTTT	CASSESGYSNQPQHF
TRBD1	TRBJ1-6	NA	TRBV5-5	TGTGCCAGCAGCACCTACAGGGGAAATAATTCACCCCTCCACTTT	CASSTYRGNNSPLHF
NA	TRBJ1-3	NA	TRBV6-5	TGTGCCAGCAGTTACTCGCGTCAGGGCTCTGGAAACACCATATATTTT	CASSYSRQGSGNTIYF
TRBD2	TRBJ2-1	NA	TRBV28	TGTGCCAGCAGTTACCCGGGACTAGCGGTCTATGAGCAGTTCTTC	CASSYPGLAVYEQFF
NA	TRBJ2-7	NA	TRBV9	TGTGCCAGCAGCGTAGCGGGACACACCTACGAGCAGTACTTC	CASSVAGHTYEQYF
TRBD1	TRBJ2-5	NA	TRBV6-5	TGTGCCAGCAGTTATGGGACAGGGATGTACCAAGAGACCCAGTACTTC	CASSYGTGMYQETQYF